The sequence of this T cell receptor (beta chain) was determined in a study of blood T cell repertoires in COVID-19. Study summary: Acute and convalescent COVID-19 samples came from the United States, Italy and Spain.

The CDR3 runs to 17 residues. Assay used: immunoSEQ multiplex PCR; TCRdb lists only in-frame clones, some missing. The data contain 100,000 to 150,000 clones, about four fifths of them seen just once; the ten biggest clones take up roughly 9.7%. The receptor comes from a middle-aged man with active or convalescent COVID-19. The chain has TRBV21-1 and TRBJ2-1; TRBD2 reflects the table's D call only, with no check against the DNA. TRBV21-1 is a known pseudogene. Input material: peripheral blood. The CDR3 here is CASSKGPSGDSYNEQFF. The CDR3, as DNA: TGTGCCAGCAGCAAAGGTCCATCGGGGGATTCCTACAATGAGCAGTTCTTC.